Following are 25 T cell receptor beta chains from one sample sequenced in a study of shared clonotypes between healthy human individuals. TCRdb's copy holds only in-frame clones and misses some; the assay was immunoSEQ multiplex PCR. Here the sample spans some 2,100,000 clones, 95% being singletons. Sequenced sample: naive CD4+ T cells sorted from blood. Documented subset: CD45RA+ positively selected. The source is a man aged 18 to 35 in good health.

The chain has TRBV12-5 and TRBJ2-7, with TRBD2 as a possible D gene (5 bases). The CDR3 totals 15 residues. Trimming stripped 1 base from V and 3 bases from J, with 13 bases between. Germline CDR1 is LGHNT and CDR2 is FRNRAP. CDR3: CASGLDPSRDYEQYF. In nucleotides, the CDR3 is TGTGCTAGTGGTTTGGATCCCTCGAGGGACTACGAGCAGTACTTC.

The chain employs TRBV6-5 and TRBJ2-7; 10 bases align to TRBD1. After removal of 4 bases from V and 6 bases from J, the junction contained 6 bases not matched to a gene. This CDR3 comprises 14 residues. Germline loops: CDR1 MNHEY, CDR2 SVGAGI. Written as DNA, the CDR3 is TGTGCCAGCAGTTCCCGGGACAGGGGCTCCGAGCAGTACTTC. This sequence encodes CASSSRDRGSEQYF.

The chain recombines TRBV30 with TRBJ1-2, with D possibly matching TRBD1 (6 bases). Deletions cut 5 bases from V and 2 bases from J, with 12 bases between. This CDR3 is 13 amino acids long. Germline-derived CDR1 and CDR2 are GTSNPN and SVGIG (reference sequence). The CDR3, as DNA: TGTGCCTGGTCCGATACAGGGAACTATGGCTACACCTTC. The encoded protein is CAWSDTGNYGYTF.

The gene calls are TRBV28 and TRBJ2-1, with unresolved D. Germline CDR1 reads MDHEN; CDR2 reads SYDVKM. The V gene lost 6 bases and the J gene lost 4 bases, with 13 bases spanning the gap. The CDR3 runs 14 residues. CDR3: CASSHDSGYNEQFF. Written as DNA, the CDR3 is TGTGCCAGCAGCCATGATTCAGGTTACAATGAGCAGTTCTTC.

The chain is built from TRBV30 and TRBJ1-3; D unclear. Germline assignment: CDR1 GTSNPN and CDR2 SVGIG (reference sequence). The CDR3 is 12 residues long. The V end lost 4 bases, the J end lost 3 bases, and 7 bases lay between the germline ends. The CDR3 sequence: CAWKAVGNTIYF. The CDR3 DNA reads as TGTGCCTGGAAGGCAGTTGGAAACACCATATATTTT.

The chain recombines TRBV5-1 with TRBJ2-7; unclear D gene. Per germline, CDR1 SGHRS and CDR2 YFSETQ. The CDR3 consists of 16 residues. V was clipped by 0 bases and J by 6 bases, with 19 bases between them. CDR3 residues: CASSLGLGMTLGEQYF. CDR3 DNA: TGCGCCAGCAGCTTGGGTCTGGGCATGACCCTAGGCGAGCAGTACTTC.

This clone was recorded once. This chain links TRBV6-5 with TRBJ1-2; no clear D gene. Germline V gene lookup returns CDR1 MNHEY and CDR2 SVGAGI. The V end lost 6 bases, the J end lost 5 bases, and 16 bases lay between the germline ends. The CDR3 covers 14 residues. The chain's CDR3 is CASSPARGRYGYTF. Written as DNA, the CDR3 is TGTGCCAGCAGCCCCGCCCGGGGTAGGTATGGCTACACCTTC.

Remarks on this clone: Other DNA variants within this sample encode the same CDR3. The chain couples TRBV5-1 to TRBJ2-7, with a tentative D call TRBD1 (5 bases). The V gene's germline CDR1 is SGHRS and CDR2 YFSETQ. CDR3 length: 14 residues. The V end lost 0 bases, the J end lost 5 bases, and 12 bases lay between the germline ends. The CDR3 nucleotides read TGCGCCAGCAGCTTGGTTCAGGGTTCCCACGAGCAGTACTTC. Protein sequence: CASSLVQGSHEQYF.

The chain is built from TRBV19 and TRBJ1-5, with D perhaps matching TRBD1 (5 bases). Trimming took off 7 bases at V and 5 bases at J, with 18 bases between the two ends. Germline V lookup: CDR1 LNHDA, CDR2 SQIVND (reference sequence). CDR3 length: 15 residues. The CDR3 is CASTIGVSLDQPQHF. CDR3 in DNA: TGTGCCAGTACCATAGGGGTGAGTCTCGATCAGCCCCAGCATTTT. Full variable domain (missing parts from reference TRBV19 and TRBJ1-5): DGGITQSPKYLFRKEGQNVTLSCEQNLNHDAMYWYRQDPGQGLRLIYYSQIVNDFQKGDIAEGYSVSREKKESFPLTVTSAQKNPTAFYLCASTIGVSLDQPQHFGDGTRLSIL.

This clone was recorded only once. The rearrangement uses TRBV9 and TRBJ2-2; the D is unclear. Germline-derived CDR1 and CDR2 are SGDLS and YYNGEE. The V gene lost 3 bases and the J gene lost 1 base, with 10 bases spanning the gap. The CDR3 covers 15 residues. This CDR3 reads CASSASSQNTGELFF. For the CDR3, the DNA is TGTGCCAGCAGCGCCTCTTCACAGAACACCGGGGAGCTGTTTTTT.

The J gene is TRBJ2-2, the V gene TRBV5-1, with 7 bases matching TRBD1. From germline, CDR1 is SGHRS and CDR2 YFSETQ. The ends lost 4 bases at V and 5 bases at J; junction bases unmatched: 11. The CDR3 is 16 residues long. The CDR3 loop is CASSPRAGGYTGELFF. CDR3 coding DNA: TGCGCCAGCAGCCCTCGGGCAGGGGGTTATACCGGGGAGCTGTTTTTT.

To note about this clone: The same CDR3 can be traced to other DNA sequences in this sample. J is TRBJ2-6 and V is TRBV7-2; 8 nucleotides align to TRBD2. The CDR3 totals 15 residues. The germline V gene has CDR1 SGHTA and CDR2 FQGNSA. With 5 bases clipped from V and 2 bases from J, the junction kept 2 bases outside the gene matches. The CDR3 coding sequence is TGTGCCAGCAGCCCCGGGGGGGCTGGGGCCAACGTCCTGACTTTC. Amino acid sequence: CASSPGGAGANVLTF. Drawing the rest from reference TRBV7-2 and TRBJ2-6, the complete variable domain is GAGVSQSPSNKVTEKGKDVELRCDPISGHTALYWYRQSLGQGLEFLIYFQGNSAPDKSGLPSDRFSAERTGGSVSTLTIQRTQQEDSAVYLCASSPGGAGANVLTFGAGSRLTVL.

This clone was observed a single time. V usage is TRBV5-4 and J usage is TRBJ1-1; D is undetermined. Germline CDR1 reads SGHNT; CDR2 reads YYREEE (reference sequence). Trimming took off 0 bases at V and 0 bases at J, with 12 bases between the two ends. The CDR3 runs 16 residues. In nucleotides, the CDR3 is TGTGCCAGCAGCTTGGGACGATACCCCATGAACACTGAAGCTTTCTTT. Its protein product is CASSLGRYPMNTEAFF.

Note on this clone: The junction differs from germline at one of its ends, possibly a read error. The J gene is TRBJ1-2, the V gene TRBV5-5; TRBD1 might be the D (5 bases). The CDR3 is 15 residues long. CDR1 is SGHKS, CDR2 YYEKEE, per germline (reference sequence). CDR3 loop: CASTLKTPGNYGYTF. CDR3 sequence (DNA): TGTGCCAGCACCTTGAAAACCCCAGGGAACTATGGCTACACCTTC.

J is TRBJ2-7 and V is TRBV6-1; the D is unclear. The CDR3 sequence is 14 residues long. Germline CDR1 is MNHNS and CDR2 is SASEGT. Deletions cut 3 bases from V and 3 bases from J, with 12 bases between. The chain's CDR3 is CASSDQQKIYEQYF. Here the CDR3 DNA reads TGTGCCAGCAGTGATCAACAGAAAATCTACGAGCAGTACTTC.

In this sample, this clone turned up once. Different DNA sequences within this sample yield the same CDR3. The chain recombines TRBV5-1 with TRBJ1-3, with 9 bases matching TRBD1. CDR3 length: 16 residues. J gave up 1 base and V 0 bases, and 2 bases lay outside the gene matches. The germline CDR1 and CDR2 sequences are SGHRS and YFSETQ. The CDR3 here is CASSLEGQGSGNTIYF. CDR3 nucleotide sequence: TGCGCCAGCAGCTTGGAGGGACAGGGTTCTGGAAACACCATATATTTT.

V gene TRBV28 combines with J gene TRBJ2-3; possible D gene TRBD2, 6 bases. The germline CDR1 and CDR2 sequences are MDHEN and SYDVKM. CDR3 length: 16 residues. V was pared by 6 bases and J by 1 base, with 17 bases between. The CDR3 loop is CASSFVAGRGTDTQYF. The CDR3 DNA follows: TGTGCCAGCAGCTTTGTCGCGGGGCGCGGCACAGATACGCAGTATTTT.

The V gene is TRBV6-6, the J gene TRBJ1-5; D might be TRBD1 (5 bases). Germline V gene lookup returns CDR1 MNHNY and CDR2 SVGAGI (reference sequence). The ends were cut back, 5 bases at V and 9 bases at J, with 17 bases in the middle. CDR3 length equals 14 residues. CDR3 DNA: TGTGCCAGCAGTGACGGGGTCCGGGGCGGGCCCCAGCATTTT. Its protein product is CASSDGVRGGPQHF.

Written as DNA, the CDR3 is TGTGCCAGTAGTGTGTACACAGATACGCAGTATTTT. Residues: CASSVYTDTQYF. This sequence joins TRBV19 and TRBJ2-3; D is unresolved. Germline V gene data show CDR1 as LNHDA and CDR2 as SQIVND (reference sequence). The CDR3 sequence is 12 residues long. V lost 5 bases to trimming and J lost 2 bases, with 5 bases between them.

The chain carries TRBV30 and TRBJ2-5, with TRBD1 matching over 8 bases. The CDR3 contains 15 residues. V trimming: 2 bases; J trimming: 2 bases; junction bases outside the gene matches: 7. Germline V gene sequence: CDR1 GTSNPN, CDR2 SVGIG (reference sequence). This CDR3 is CAWSTGQGRQETQYF. DNA of the CDR3: TGTGCCTGGAGTACCGGACAGGGAAGACAAGAGACCCAGTACTTC.

This chain connects TRBV27 to TRBJ2-3; D is unresolved. Trimming cost V 6 bases and J 5 bases, with 18 bases left between them. Germline V gives CDR1 MNHEY, CDR2 SMNVEV (reference sequence). The CDR3 spans 15 residues. The chain's CDR3 is CASSIRTASGDTQYF. The CDR3 bases are TGTGCCAGCAGCATAAGGACCGCTTCAGGAGATACGCAGTATTTT.

This sequence joins TRBV28 and TRBJ1-4; 10 positions match TRBD1. Germline lookup yields CDR1 MDHEN and CDR2 SYDVKM. The V gene end was trimmed by 5 bases and the J gene end by 7 bases; junction bases not matched to a gene: 4. The CDR3 sequence is 14 residues long. The DNA for the CDR3 is TGTGCCAGCAGTCGACAGGGGGCGGGTGAAAAACTGTTTTTT. Protein product: CASSRQGAGEKLFF.

The V gene is TRBV10-2, the J gene TRBJ1-6; no clear D gene. Trimming pared 0 bases from V and 0 bases from J, leaving 9 bases between. The germline V gene has CDR1 WSHSY and CDR2 SAAADI. This CDR3 is built from 17 residues. CDR3 coding DNA: TGCGCCAGCAGTGAGTCGGAATCGAGCTCCTATAATTCACCCCTCCACTTT. It is translated as CASSESESSSYNSPLHF.

The genes are TRBV4-1 and TRBJ1-6, with D perhaps TRBD1 (6 bases). The CDR3 is made up of 17 amino acids. Trimming pared 2 bases from V and 5 bases from J, leaving 16 bases between. Germline-derived CDR1 and CDR2 are MGHRA and YSYEKL. Here the CDR3 reads CASSQRRTADDNSPLHF. The CDR3 DNA reads as TGCGCCAGCAGCCAACGCCGGACAGCCGACGATAATTCACCCCTCCACTTT.

J is TRBJ2-7 and V is TRBV30, with D possibly being TRBD2 (8 bases). Germline V gene sequence: CDR1 GTSNPN, CDR2 SVGIG (reference sequence). The V gene lost 2 bases and the J gene lost 1 base, with 15 bases spanning the gap. The CDR3 is 15 residues long. For the CDR3, the DNA is TGTGCCTGGAGTCCGGGAGGGGGCCTTTCCTACGAGCAGTACTTC. Translation gives CAWSPGGGLSYEQYF.